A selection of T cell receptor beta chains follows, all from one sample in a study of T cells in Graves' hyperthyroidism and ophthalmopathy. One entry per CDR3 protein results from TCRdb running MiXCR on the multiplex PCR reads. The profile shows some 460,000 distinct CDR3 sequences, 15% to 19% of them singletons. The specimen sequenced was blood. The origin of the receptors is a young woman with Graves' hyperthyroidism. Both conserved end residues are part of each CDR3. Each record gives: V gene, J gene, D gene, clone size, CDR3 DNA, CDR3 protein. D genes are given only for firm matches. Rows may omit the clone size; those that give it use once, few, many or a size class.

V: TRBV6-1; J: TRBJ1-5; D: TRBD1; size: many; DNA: TGTGCCAGCAGTGAAGCCCAGGGGGGACGACAGCCCCAGCATTTT; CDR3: CASSEAQGGRQPQHF
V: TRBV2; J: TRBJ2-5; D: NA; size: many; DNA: TGTGCCAGCGGACTTACTGAGACCCAGTACTTC; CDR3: CASGLTETQYF
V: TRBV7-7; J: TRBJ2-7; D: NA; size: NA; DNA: TGTGCTAGCAGCCCCGGGGATGGGGATACCTACGAGCAGTACTTC; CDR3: CASSPGDGDTYEQYF
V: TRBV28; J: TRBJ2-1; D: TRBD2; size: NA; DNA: TGTGCCAGCAGTTTTGTATTTCGGACTAGCGGGGCGAGCTCCTACAATGAGCAGTTCTTC; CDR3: CASSFVFRTSGASSYNEQFF
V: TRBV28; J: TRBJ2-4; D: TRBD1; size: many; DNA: TGTGCCAGCAGTTGGGGACAGGGGGCAGACATTCAGTACTTC; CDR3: CASSWGQGADIQYF
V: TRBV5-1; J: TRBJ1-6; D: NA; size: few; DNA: TGCGCCAGCAGACGGGGGGCCGATAATTCACCCCTCCACTTT; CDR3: CASRRGADNSPLHF
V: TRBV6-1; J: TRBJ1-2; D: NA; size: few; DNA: TGTGCCAGCAGCCGACCCGAATCCTATGGCTACACCTTC; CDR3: CASSRPESYGYTF
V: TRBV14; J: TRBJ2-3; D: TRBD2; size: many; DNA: TGTGCCAGCAGCCAAGCCCGAAGACCAGCGGGAGCAGATACGCAGTATTTT; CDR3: CASSQARRPAGADTQYF
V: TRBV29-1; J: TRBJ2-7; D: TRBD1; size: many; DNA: TGCAGCGTTGAAGATGGCAGGGGGTACGAGCAGTACTTC; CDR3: CSVEDGRGYEQYF
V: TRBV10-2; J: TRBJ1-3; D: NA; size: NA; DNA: TGCGCCAGCCTCGATCCGGGTTTTCGGGGAAATACTGGAAACACCATATATTTT; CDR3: CASLDPGFRGNTGNTIYF
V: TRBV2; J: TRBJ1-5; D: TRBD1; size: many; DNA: TGTGCCAGCAGTGAACAGGGGACAGGGGATCCTCACCAGCCCCAGCATTTT; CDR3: CASSEQGTGDPHQPQHF
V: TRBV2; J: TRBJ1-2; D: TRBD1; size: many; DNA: TGTGCCAGCACCTTGACAGGGAACTATGGCTACACCTTC; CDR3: CASTLTGNYGYTF